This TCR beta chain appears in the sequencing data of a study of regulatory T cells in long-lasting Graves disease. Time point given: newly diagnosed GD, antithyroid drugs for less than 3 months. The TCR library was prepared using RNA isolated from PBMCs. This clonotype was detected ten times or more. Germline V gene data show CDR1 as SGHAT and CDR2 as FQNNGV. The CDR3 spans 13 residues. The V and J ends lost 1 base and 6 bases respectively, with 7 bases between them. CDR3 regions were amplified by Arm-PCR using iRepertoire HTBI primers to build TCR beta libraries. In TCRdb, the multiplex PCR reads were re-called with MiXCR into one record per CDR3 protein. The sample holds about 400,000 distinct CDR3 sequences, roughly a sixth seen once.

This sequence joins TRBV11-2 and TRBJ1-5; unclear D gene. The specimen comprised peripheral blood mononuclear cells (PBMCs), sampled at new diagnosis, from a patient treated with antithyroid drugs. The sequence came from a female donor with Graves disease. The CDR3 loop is CASSLGRGQPQHF. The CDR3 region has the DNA TGTGCCAGCAGCTTAGGGCGGGGTCAGCCCCAGCATTTT.